These 3 T cell receptor beta chains came from one sample sequenced in a study of T-cell reconstitution after alpha-beta-depleted transplantation in children (dated by TCRdb to 2016 to 2018). Libraries were built with PCR. The instrument was an Illumina HiSeq 2500. TCR library preparation used molecular barcoding, with unique molecular identifiers applied to normalize quantification of the TCRbeta repertoire. TCRdb's own reprocessing of the public reads used fastp at Q25 and MiXCR and kept productive beta chains. Rows are combined by CDR3 protein, so each entry shows the most common genes and DNA. Across this sample there are a few hundred thousand distinct CDR3 sequences, with approximately 9.9% seen only once. The biggest ten clones account for about 4.9% of the sample. The sample in question was PBMCs from the stem cell graft donor, obtained from the stem cell graft. These receptor sequences come from a human donor who donated a stem cell graft to a child with SCID.

This clonotype was counted many times. Here the CDR3 reads CASSLTSASGGGEQFF. The DNA of the CDR3 is TGTGCCAGCAGCTTAACTTCGGCTAGCGGGGGGGGTGAGCAGTTCTTC. V usage is TRBV7-3 and J usage is TRBJ2-1; 12 bases align to TRBD2. The CDR3 covers 16 residues. The trim removed 0 bases at V and 9 bases at J, leaving 6 bases unmatched. Germline CDR1 and CDR2: SGHTA and FQGTGA.

This clonotype was detected many times. The chain has TRBV6-1 and TRBJ2-5, with 9 positions matching TRBD1. CDR3 length: 15 amino acids. CDR1 is MNHNS and CDR2 is SASEGT in the germline V gene. The J segment lost 9 bases and the V segment lost 5 bases, leaving 13 bases of the junction unmatched. The CDR3: CASSRTGTGPAAQYF. CDR3 DNA sequence: TGTGCCAGCAGTAGGACCGGGACAGGGCCCGCGGCCCAGTACTTC.

This clonotype was picked up a small number of times. The gene calls are TRBV2 and TRBJ2-5; maybe TRBD1 (6 bases). Trimming shortened V by 7 bases and J by 3 bases, and 12 bases separated the two germline ends. Germline assignment: CDR1 SNHLY and CDR2 FYNNEI. The CDR3 consists of 13 residues. The CDR3 protein is CASTDWTEETQYF. In DNA form, the CDR3 reads TGTGCCAGCACGGACTGGACAGAAGAGACCCAGTACTTC.